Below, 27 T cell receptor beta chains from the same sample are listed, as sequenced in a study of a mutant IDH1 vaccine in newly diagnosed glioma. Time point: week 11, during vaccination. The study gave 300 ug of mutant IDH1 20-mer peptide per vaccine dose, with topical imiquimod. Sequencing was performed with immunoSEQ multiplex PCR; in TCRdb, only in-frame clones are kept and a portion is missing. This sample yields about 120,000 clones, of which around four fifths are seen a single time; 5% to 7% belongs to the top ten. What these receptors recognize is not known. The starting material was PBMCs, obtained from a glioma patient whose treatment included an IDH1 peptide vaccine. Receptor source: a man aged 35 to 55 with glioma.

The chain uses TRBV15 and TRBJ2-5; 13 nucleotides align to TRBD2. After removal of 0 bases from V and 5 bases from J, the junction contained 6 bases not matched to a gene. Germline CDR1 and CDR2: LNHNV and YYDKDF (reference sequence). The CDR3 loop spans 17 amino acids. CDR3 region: CATSRDPGTSGVETQYF. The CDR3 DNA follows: TGTGCCACCAGCAGAGATCCCGGGACTAGCGGGGTTGAGACCCAGTACTTC.

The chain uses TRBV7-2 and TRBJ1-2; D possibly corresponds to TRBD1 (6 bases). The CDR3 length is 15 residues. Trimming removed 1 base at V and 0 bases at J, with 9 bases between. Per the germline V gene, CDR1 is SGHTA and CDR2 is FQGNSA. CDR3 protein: CASSLVQGANYGYTF. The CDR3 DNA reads TGTGCCAGCAGCTTAGTACAGGGAGCTAACTATGGCTACACCTTC.

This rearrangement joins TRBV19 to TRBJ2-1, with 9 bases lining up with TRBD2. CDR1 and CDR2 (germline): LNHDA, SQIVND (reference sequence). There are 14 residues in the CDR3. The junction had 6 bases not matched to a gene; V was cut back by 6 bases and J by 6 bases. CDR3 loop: CASSPGLASNEQFF. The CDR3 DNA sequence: TGTGCCAGTAGCCCGGGACTAGCTAGCAATGAGCAGTTCTTC.

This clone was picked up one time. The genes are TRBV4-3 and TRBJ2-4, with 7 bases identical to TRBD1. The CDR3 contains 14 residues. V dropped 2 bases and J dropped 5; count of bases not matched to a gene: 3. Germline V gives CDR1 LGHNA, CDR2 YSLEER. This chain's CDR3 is CASSQRGQENIQYF. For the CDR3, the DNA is TGCGCCAGCAGCCAACGTGGACAGGAAAACATTCAGTACTTC.

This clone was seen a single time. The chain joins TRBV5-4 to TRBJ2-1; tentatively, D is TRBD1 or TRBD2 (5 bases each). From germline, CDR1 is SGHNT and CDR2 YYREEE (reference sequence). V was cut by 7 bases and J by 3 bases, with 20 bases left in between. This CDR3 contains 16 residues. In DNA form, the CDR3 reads TGTGCCAGCCATCTTTTCGACGGGGCGGGCTACAATGAGCAGTTCTTC. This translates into CASHLFDGAGYNEQFF.

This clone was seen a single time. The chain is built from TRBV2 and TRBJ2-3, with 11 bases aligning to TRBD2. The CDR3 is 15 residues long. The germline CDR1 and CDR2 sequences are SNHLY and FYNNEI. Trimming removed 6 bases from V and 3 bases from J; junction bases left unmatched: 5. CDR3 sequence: CASSLLAGGTDTQYF. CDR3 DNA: TGTGCCAGCAGCCTCCTAGCGGGGGGTACAGATACGCAGTATTTT.

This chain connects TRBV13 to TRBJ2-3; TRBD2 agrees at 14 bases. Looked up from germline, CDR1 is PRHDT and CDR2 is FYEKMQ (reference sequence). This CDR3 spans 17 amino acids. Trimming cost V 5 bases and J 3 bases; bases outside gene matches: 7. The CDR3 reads CASSGRLAGGLTDTQYF. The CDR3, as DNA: TGTGCCAGCAGCGGCAGACTAGCGGGGGGGCTAACAGATACGCAGTATTTT.

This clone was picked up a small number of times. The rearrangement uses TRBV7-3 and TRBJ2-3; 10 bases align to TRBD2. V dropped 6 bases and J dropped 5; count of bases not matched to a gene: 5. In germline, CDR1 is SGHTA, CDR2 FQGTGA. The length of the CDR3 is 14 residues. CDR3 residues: CASSIAGGIDTQYF. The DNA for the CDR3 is TGTGCCAGCAGTATAGCGGGAGGAATAGATACGCAGTATTTT.

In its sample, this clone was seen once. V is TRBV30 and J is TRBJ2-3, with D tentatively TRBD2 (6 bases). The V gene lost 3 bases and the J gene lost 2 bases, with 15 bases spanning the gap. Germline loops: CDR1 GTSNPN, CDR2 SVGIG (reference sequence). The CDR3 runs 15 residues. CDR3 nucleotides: TGTGCCTGGAGCCCTGGGGGGTCCTACACAGATACGCAGTATTTT. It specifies CAWSPGGSYTDTQYF.

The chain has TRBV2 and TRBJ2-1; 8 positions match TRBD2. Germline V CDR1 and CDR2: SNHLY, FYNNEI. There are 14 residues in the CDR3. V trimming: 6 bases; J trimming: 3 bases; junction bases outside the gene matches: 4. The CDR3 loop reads CASRERENYNEQFF. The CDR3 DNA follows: TGTGCCAGCAGAGAGCGGGAGAACTACAATGAGCAGTTCTTC.

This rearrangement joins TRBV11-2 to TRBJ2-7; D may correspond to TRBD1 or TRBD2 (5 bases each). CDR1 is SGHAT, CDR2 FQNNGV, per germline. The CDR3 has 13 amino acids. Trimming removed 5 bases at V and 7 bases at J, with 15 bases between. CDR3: CASSVPGPGEQYF. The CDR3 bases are TGTGCCAGCAGCGTTCCGGGGCCAGGGGAGCAGTACTTC.

For the CDR3, the DNA is TGTGCCAGTAGTACGGACAGGGGGCTCGGTCAGCCCCAGCATTTT. Its protein is CASSTDRGLGQPQHF. This chain joins TRBV19 and TRBJ1-5; 11 positions match TRBD1. Per germline, CDR1 LNHDA and CDR2 SQIVND (reference sequence). Trimming cost V 4 bases and J 6 bases; bases outside gene matches: 5. This CDR3 is 15 amino acids long.

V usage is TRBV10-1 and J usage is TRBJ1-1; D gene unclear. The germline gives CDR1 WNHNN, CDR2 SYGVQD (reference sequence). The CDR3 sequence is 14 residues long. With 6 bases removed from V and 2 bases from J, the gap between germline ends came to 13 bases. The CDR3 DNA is TGCGCCAGCAGGGCTGCCGGGCTAAACACTGAAGCTTTCTTT. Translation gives CASRAAGLNTEAFF.

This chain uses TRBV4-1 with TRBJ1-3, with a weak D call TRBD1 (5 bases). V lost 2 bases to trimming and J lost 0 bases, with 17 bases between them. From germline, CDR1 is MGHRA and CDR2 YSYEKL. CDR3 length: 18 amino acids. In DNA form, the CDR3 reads TGCGCCAGCAGCCAAAGGGCTCCGGGACTGAGCTCTGGAAACACCATATATTTT. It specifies CASSQRAPGLSSGNTIYF.

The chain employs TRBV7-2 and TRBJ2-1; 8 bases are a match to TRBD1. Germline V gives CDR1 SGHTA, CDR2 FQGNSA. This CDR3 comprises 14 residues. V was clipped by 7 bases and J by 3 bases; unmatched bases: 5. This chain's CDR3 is CASKRTGFYNEQFF. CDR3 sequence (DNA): TGTGCCAGCAAGAGGACAGGGTTCTACAATGAGCAGTTCTTC.

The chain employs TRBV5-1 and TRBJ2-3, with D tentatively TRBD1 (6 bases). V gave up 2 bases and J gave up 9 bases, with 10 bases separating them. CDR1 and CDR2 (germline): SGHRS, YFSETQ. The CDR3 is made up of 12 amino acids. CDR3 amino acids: CASSLKGETQYF. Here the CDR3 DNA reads TGCGCCAGCAGCTTAAAGGGGGAGACGCAGTATTTT.

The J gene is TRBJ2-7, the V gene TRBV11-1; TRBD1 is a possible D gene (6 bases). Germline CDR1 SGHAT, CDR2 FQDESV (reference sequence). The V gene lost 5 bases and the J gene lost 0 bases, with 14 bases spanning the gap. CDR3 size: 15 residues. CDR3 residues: CASSKNRGSSYEQYF. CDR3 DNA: TGTGCCAGCAGCAAAAATAGGGGGAGCTCCTACGAGCAGTACTTC. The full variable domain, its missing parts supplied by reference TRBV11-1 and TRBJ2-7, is EAEVAQSPRYKITEKSQAVAFWCDPISGHATLYWYRQILGQGPELLVQFQDESVVDDSQLPKDRFSAERLKGVDSTLKIQPAELGDSAMYLCASSKNRGSSYEQYFGPGTRLTVT.

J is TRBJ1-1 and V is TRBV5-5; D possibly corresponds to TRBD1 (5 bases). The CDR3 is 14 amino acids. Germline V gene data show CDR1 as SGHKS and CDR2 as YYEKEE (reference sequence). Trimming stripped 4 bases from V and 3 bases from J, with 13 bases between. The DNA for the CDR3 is TGTGCCAGCAGCCCCCCCAGGGACTACACTGAAGCTTTCTTT. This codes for CASSPPRDYTEAFF.

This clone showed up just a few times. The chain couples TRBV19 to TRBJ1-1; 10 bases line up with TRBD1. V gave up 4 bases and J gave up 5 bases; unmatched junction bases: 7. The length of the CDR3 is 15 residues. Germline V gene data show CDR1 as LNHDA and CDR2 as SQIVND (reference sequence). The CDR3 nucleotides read TGTGCCAGTAGTACGACAGGGGGCGGGAGGACTGAAGCTTTCTTT. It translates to CASSTTGGGRTEAFF.

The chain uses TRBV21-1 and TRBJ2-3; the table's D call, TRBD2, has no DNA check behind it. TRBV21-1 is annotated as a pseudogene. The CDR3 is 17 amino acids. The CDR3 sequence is CASSSGQPATSTDTQYF. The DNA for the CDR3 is TGTGCCAGCAGCTCCGGCCAGCCCGCGACTAGCACAGATACGCAGTATTTT.

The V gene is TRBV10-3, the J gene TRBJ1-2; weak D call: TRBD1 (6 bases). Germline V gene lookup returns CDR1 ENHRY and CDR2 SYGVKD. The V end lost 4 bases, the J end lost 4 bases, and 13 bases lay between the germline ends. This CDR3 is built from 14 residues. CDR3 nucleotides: TGTGCCATCAGTGGAACAGGGAACACCTATGGCTACACCTTC. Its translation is CAISGTGNTYGYTF.

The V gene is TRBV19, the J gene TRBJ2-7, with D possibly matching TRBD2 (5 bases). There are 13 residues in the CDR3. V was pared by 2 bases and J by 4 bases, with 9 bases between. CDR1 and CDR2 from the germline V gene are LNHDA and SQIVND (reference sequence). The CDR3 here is CASSIIGGYEQYF. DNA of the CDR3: TGTGCCAGTAGTATAATAGGAGGTTACGAGCAGTACTTC.

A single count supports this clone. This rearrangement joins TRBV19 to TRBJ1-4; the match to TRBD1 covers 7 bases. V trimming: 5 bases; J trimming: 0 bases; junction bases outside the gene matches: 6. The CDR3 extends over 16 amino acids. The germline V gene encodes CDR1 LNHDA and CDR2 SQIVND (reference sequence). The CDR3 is CASSLGTAATNEKLFF. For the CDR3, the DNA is TGTGCCAGTAGTCTCGGGACAGCAGCAACTAATGAAAAACTGTTTTTT.

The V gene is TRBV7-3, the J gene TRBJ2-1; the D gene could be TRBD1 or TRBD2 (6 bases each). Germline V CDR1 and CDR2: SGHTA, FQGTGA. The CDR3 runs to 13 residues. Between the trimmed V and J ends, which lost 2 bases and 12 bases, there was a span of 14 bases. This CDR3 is CASSLEGGHGQFF. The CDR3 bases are TGTGCCAGCAGCTTAGAGGGGGGACATGGGCAGTTCTTC.

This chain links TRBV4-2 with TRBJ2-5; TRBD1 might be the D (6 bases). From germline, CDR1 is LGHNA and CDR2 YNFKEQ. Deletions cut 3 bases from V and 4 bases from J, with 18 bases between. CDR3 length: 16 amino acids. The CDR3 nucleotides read TGTGCCAGCAGCCAGAACCCCGCAGGGGCCGCAGAGACCCAGTACTTC. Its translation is CASSQNPAGAAETQYF.

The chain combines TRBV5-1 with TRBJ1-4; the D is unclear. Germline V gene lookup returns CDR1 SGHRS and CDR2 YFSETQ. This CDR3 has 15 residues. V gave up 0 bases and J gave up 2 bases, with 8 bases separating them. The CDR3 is CASSLGGGTNEKLFF. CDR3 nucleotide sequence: TGCGCCAGCAGCTTGGGCGGAGGGACTAATGAAAAACTGTTTTTT.

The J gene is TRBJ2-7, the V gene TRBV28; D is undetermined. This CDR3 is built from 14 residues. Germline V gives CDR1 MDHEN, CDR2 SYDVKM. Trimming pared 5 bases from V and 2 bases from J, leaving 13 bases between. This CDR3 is CASSRSGIAYEQYF. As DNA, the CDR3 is TGTGCCAGCAGTAGGTCAGGAATAGCCTACGAGCAGTACTTC.